The 29 T cell receptor beta chains listed next were all sequenced from one sample in a study of blood T cell repertoires in COVID-19. Produced via immunoSEQ multiplex PCR; TCRdb's table is partial and in-frame only. The table lists 70,000 to 95,000 clones, roughly 90% of them singletons, with 2.5% to 3% in the top ten. The material sequenced was peripheral blood. These receptors were obtained from a man over 45 with COVID-19, enrolled during active disease.

This rearrangement joins TRBV18 to TRBJ1-3; the D gene is possibly TRBD1 (5 bases). CDR1 and CDR2 from the germline V gene are KGHSH and LQKENI. CDR3 length equals 16 residues. Trimming stripped 6 bases from V and 4 bases from J, with 19 bases between. This chain's CDR3 is CASSLLPTEIGNTIYF. CDR3 DNA sequence: TGTGCCAGCTCCCTCCTACCGACAGAGATCGGAAACACCATATATTTT. The full variable domain, in which reference TRBV18 and TRBJ1-3 provide the parts outside the CDR3, is NAGVMQNPRHLVRRRGQEARLRCSPMKGHSHVYWYRQLPEEGLKFMVYLQKENIIDESGMPKERFSAEFPKEGPSILRIQQVVRGDSAAYFCASSLLPTEIGNTIYFGEGSWLTVV.

This clone was seen more than once but under ten times. The rearrangement links TRBV2 to TRBJ2-1; TRBD1 aligns across 12 bases. V shed 2 bases, J shed 7 bases, and the junction held 3 bases outside the gene matches. This CDR3 is built from 15 residues. The germline gives CDR1 SNHLY, CDR2 FYNNEI. This chain's CDR3 is CASSERDRGLNEQFF. As DNA, the CDR3 is TGTGCCAGCAGTGAAAGGGACAGGGGGCTTAATGAGCAGTTCTTC. Looking up the rest from reference TRBV2 and TRBJ2-1 gives the full variable domain: EPEVTQTPSHQVTQMGQEVILRCVPISNHLYFYWYRQILGQKVEFLVSFYNNEISEKSEIFDDQFSVERPDGSNFTLKIRSTKLEDSAMYFCASSERDRGLNEQFFGPGTRLTVL.

V and J are TRBV24-1 and TRBJ1-4, with 9 bases aligning to TRBD1. Germline loops: CDR1 KGHDR, CDR2 SFDVKD. V lost 3 bases, J lost 5 bases, and 9 bases stayed unmatched. The CDR3 consists of 17 residues. The CDR3 DNA follows: TGTGCCACCAGTGATAACCCGGGACAGGGAGAGAATGAAAAACTGTTTTTT. Amino acid sequence: CATSDNPGQGENEKLFF.

This clone was seen once. The chain recombines TRBV6-5 with TRBJ2-2; D gene unclear. Germline CDR1 and CDR2: MNHEY and SVGAGI. This CDR3 spans 14 amino acids. V shed 2 bases and J shed 6 bases, with 10 bases lying between them. CDR3 loop: CASSYRSLAGELFF. The CDR3 DNA is TGTGCCAGCAGTTACCGCTCTTTAGCCGGGGAGCTGTTTTTT.

This clone showed up just once. The chain couples TRBV6-1 to TRBJ2-2; a possible D gene is TRBD2 (5 bases). This CDR3 comprises 14 residues. V was trimmed by 0 bases and J by 9 bases, leaving 11 bases between them. Germline loops: CDR1 MNHNS, CDR2 SASEGT. This chain's CDR3 is CASSEASGIRELFF. CDR3 nucleotide sequence: TGTGCCAGCAGTGAAGCTTCCGGGATACGGGAGCTGTTTTTT.

The V and J genes are TRBV2 and TRBJ1-5, with TRBD1 matching 7 bases. Germline CDR1 reads SNHLY; CDR2 reads FYNNEI. The junction had 9 bases not matched to a gene; V was cut back by 5 bases and J by 2 bases. This CDR3 has 16 amino acids. The CDR3 region is CASSPREGAGNQPQHF. CDR3 bases: TGTGCCAGCAGTCCCCGGGAGGGGGCGGGCAATCAGCCCCAGCATTTT.

This clone occurred once. J is TRBJ1-4 and V is TRBV6-5; 8 bases are shared with TRBD1. There are 13 residues in the CDR3. Germline lookup yields CDR1 MNHEY and CDR2 SVGAGI. V trimming: 8 bases; J trimming: 7 bases; junction bases outside the gene matches: 6. The CDR3 sequence is CASRQGIGEKLFF. CDR3 nucleotide sequence: TGTGCCAGCCGACAGGGGATCGGTGAAAAACTGTTTTTT.

The CDR3 nucleotides read TGTGCCATCAGTGAACAGGGTCCCACAGATACGCAGTATTTT. It is translated as CAISEQGPTDTQYF. The rearrangement uses TRBV10-3 and TRBJ2-3, with D tentatively TRBD1 (6 bases). V was trimmed by 3 bases and J by 2 bases, leaving 9 bases between them. The CDR3 sequence is 14 residues long. Per germline, CDR1 ENHRY and CDR2 SYGVKD.

This chain links TRBV28 with TRBJ2-3, with TRBD2 matching 8 bases. The length of the CDR3 is 15 residues. Germline CDR1 and CDR2: MDHEN and SYDVKM. Trimming took 2 bases from V and 3 from J; bases not matched to a gene: 4. CDR3 in DNA: TGTGCCAGCAGTTTAATAGCGGGGCGGACAGATACGCAGTATTTT. Its translation: CASSLIAGRTDTQYF.

The chain is built from TRBV6-6 and TRBJ2-7; D may be TRBD1 (6 bases). The CDR3 has 16 residues. The germline V gene encodes CDR1 MNHNY and CDR2 SVGAGI (reference sequence). V gave up 0 bases and J gave up 3 bases, with 15 bases separating them. The DNA of the CDR3 is TGTGCCAGCAGTTACTCGACAGGAAACGTTCTCTACGAGCAGTACTTC. This encodes CASSYSTGNVLYEQYF.

The J gene is TRBJ1-1, the V gene TRBV6-1, with D possibly being TRBD1 (5 bases). Germline CDR1 and CDR2: MNHNS and SASEGT. The V gene lost 2 bases and the J gene lost 2 bases, with 12 bases spanning the gap. The CDR3 spans 15 residues. The DNA for the CDR3 is TGTGCCAGCAGTGAATATGGGAGGGGTAACACTGAAGCTTTCTTT. The encoded protein is CASSEYGRGNTEAFF.

The chain has TRBV14 and TRBJ2-1; D ambiguous. Trimming took 1 base from V and 12 from J, leaving 13 bases between them. The germline V gene encodes CDR1 SGHDN and CDR2 FVKESK. The CDR3 loop spans 13 amino acids. The CDR3 nucleotides are TGTGCCAGCAGCCAAGGGTCGATTCTAGGGCAGTTCTTC. Translation gives CASSQGSILGQFF.

The V and J genes are TRBV28 and TRBJ1-2; maybe TRBD1 (5 bases). The germline gives CDR1 MDHEN, CDR2 SYDVKM. V was cut by 3 bases and J by 8 bases, with 13 bases left in between. This CDR3 comprises 13 residues. Here the CDR3 DNA reads TGTGCCAGCAGTTTGCAGGCTCAGGGCGGCTACACCTTC. Amino acids: CASSLQAQGGYTF.

The chain joins TRBV28 to TRBJ2-2; D call uncertain. Trimming took off 5 bases at V and 3 bases at J, with 10 bases between the two ends. The CDR3 consists of 14 residues. Germline loops: CDR1 MDHEN, CDR2 SYDVKM. The CDR3 DNA reads TGTGCCAGCAGTCCTTTCGCGGACACCGGGGAGCTGTTTTTT. Translated, it gives CASSPFADTGELFF. The complete variable domain, with remaining parts taken from reference TRBV28 and TRBJ2-2, reads DVKVTQSSRYLVKRTGEKVFLECVQDMDHENMFWYRQDPGLGLRLIYFSYDVKMKEKGDIPEGYSVSREKKERFSLILESASTNQTSMYLCASSPFADTGELFFGEGSRLTVL.

The chain is built from TRBV18 and TRBJ2-5; D uncertain. V was clipped by 3 bases and J by 2 bases, with 7 bases between them. This CDR3 is built from 13 residues. CDR1 is KGHSH, CDR2 LQKENI, per germline. The CDR3 is CASSPGLQETQYF. As DNA, the CDR3 is TGTGCCAGCTCACCCGGGTTACAAGAGACCCAGTACTTC.

The CDR3 loop is CASRTDYSGGYTF. The CDR3 coding sequence is TGTGCCAGCAGGACGGACTACTCGGGCGGCTACACCTTC. J is TRBJ1-2 and V is TRBV27; no reliable D call. The CDR3 runs to 13 residues. Germline loops: CDR1 MNHEY, CDR2 SMNVEV (reference sequence). V lost 6 bases, J lost 8 bases, and 16 bases lay in between.

This chain connects TRBV2 to TRBJ2-1, with a weak D call TRBD2 (6 bases). The CDR3 is made up of 13 amino acids. Trimming removed 7 bases from V and 4 bases from J, with 11 bases in between. Germline V gives CDR1 SNHLY, CDR2 FYNNEI. The CDR3 DNA sequence: TGTGCCAGCACCACCGGGACTTACAATGAGCAGTTCTTC. Amino acids: CASTTGTYNEQFF.

This chain connects TRBV9 to TRBJ1-2; D may be TRBD1 (5 bases). The CDR3 runs to 13 residues. The V and J ends lost 4 bases and 8 bases respectively, with 15 bases between them. Per the germline V gene, CDR1 is SGDLS and CDR2 is YYNGEE. CDR3: CASSHAGREGYTF. The CDR3 DNA follows: TGTGCCAGCAGCCACGCAGGGAGGGAGGGCTACACCTTC.

This clone was recorded only once. The chain couples TRBV18 to TRBJ2-3, with 7 bases identical to TRBD1. Trimming took 4 bases from V and 4 from J; bases not matched to a gene: 2. The CDR3 spans 13 residues. Germline CDR1 is KGHSH and CDR2 is LQKENI. CDR3 DNA: TGTGCCAGCTCACTCGGACAGGCAGATACGCAGTATTTT. This sequence encodes CASSLGQADTQYF. Supplemented by reference TRBV18 and TRBJ2-3, the full variable domain reads NAGVMQNPRHLVRRRGQEARLRCSPMKGHSHVYWYRQLPEEGLKFMVYLQKENIIDESGMPKERFSAEFPKEGPSILRIQQVVRGDSAAYFCASSLGQADTQYFGPGTRLTVL.

V is TRBV19 and J is TRBJ1-4; possible D gene TRBD1, 6 bases. Germline V gives CDR1 LNHDA, CDR2 SQIVND (reference sequence). There are 14 residues in the CDR3. V lost 7 bases to trimming and J lost 12 bases, with 21 bases between them. As DNA, the CDR3 is TGTGCCAGTAACGCGGGGCGGGGGGCGAGCGAACTGTTTTTT. Translation gives CASNAGRGASELFF.

V gene TRBV19 combines with J gene TRBJ1-6; D ambiguous. CDR3 size: 14 residues. Trimming cost V 0 bases and J 7 bases, with 7 bases left between them. Germline V gene lookup returns CDR1 LNHDA and CDR2 SQIVND (reference sequence). CDR3 in amino acids: CASSIETDNSPLHF. As DNA, the CDR3 is TGTGCCAGTAGTATAGAAACAGACAATTCACCCCTCCACTTT.

Only one count was recorded for this clone. This chain links TRBV7-2 with TRBJ1-5, with D possibly being TRBD1 (6 bases). The CDR3 is made up of 14 amino acids. Germline V CDR1 and CDR2: SGHTA, FQGNSA. The V end lost 6 bases, the J end lost 5 bases, and 14 bases lay between the germline ends. CDR3 amino acids: CASSLQGLYQPQHF. The CDR3 DNA sequence: TGTGCCAGCAGTTTACAGGGATTGTATCAGCCCCAGCATTTT.

The chain couples TRBV3-1 (or the pseudogene TRBV3-2) to TRBJ1-2, with a tentative D call TRBD1 (6 bases). The CDR3 loop spans 16 amino acids. Germline loops: CDR1 LGHDT, CDR2 YNNKEL (reference sequence). Trimming shortened V by 1 base and J by 0 bases, and 12 bases separated the two germline ends. The CDR3 DNA reads TGTGCCAGCAGCCAAGGGGGGCAGAGAACTAACTATGGCTACACCTTC. It codes for CASSQGGQRTNYGYTF.

This rearrangement joins TRBV9 to TRBJ2-1, with TRBD1 matching 7 bases. CDR3 length: 16 amino acids. Germline V gene data show CDR1 as SGDLS and CDR2 as YYNGEE. Trimming took 2 bases from V and 3 from J; bases not matched to a gene: 8. The CDR3 sequence is CASSVGDSSFYNEQFF. The DNA for the CDR3 is TGTGCCAGCAGCGTCGGGGACAGCTCCTTCTACAATGAGCAGTTCTTC.

The rearrangement uses TRBV5-5 and TRBJ2-3; the D gene is possibly TRBD2 (5 bases). V gave up 4 bases and J gave up 3 bases, with 9 bases separating them. Per the germline V gene, CDR1 is SGHKS and CDR2 is YYEKEE (reference sequence). CDR3 length: 13 amino acids. The CDR3 DNA reads as TGTGCCAGCAGCCCACGGAGGACAGATACGCAGTATTTT. Encoded protein: CASSPRRTDTQYF.

This chain joins TRBV7-9 and TRBJ1-5, with a weak D call TRBD1 (5 bases). The length of the CDR3 is 12 residues. Germline V lookup: CDR1 SEHNR, CDR2 FQNEAQ (reference sequence). CDR3: CAWGEGNQPQHF. The CDR3 DNA reads as TGTGCTTGGGGGGAGGGGAATCAGCCCCAGCATTTT.

The chain carries TRBV10-3 and TRBJ2-1; 14 nucleotides align to TRBD2. Germline lookup yields CDR1 ENHRY and CDR2 SYGVKD. This CDR3 region has 16 residues. V gave up 5 bases and J gave up 5 bases; unmatched junction bases: 5. CDR3 sequence: CAISKSTSGGDNEQFF. CDR3 DNA: TGTGCCATCAGTAAATCGACTAGCGGGGGGGACAATGAGCAGTTCTTC.

The J gene is TRBJ1-1, the V gene TRBV2, with D hard to call. The CDR3 is 14 residues long. Per germline, CDR1 SNHLY and CDR2 FYNNEI. Trimming removed 5 bases from V and 2 bases from J, with 12 bases in between. The CDR3 DNA reads TGTGCCAGCAGTTACTTACGGGGAAACACTGAAGCTTTCTTT. It codes for CASSYLRGNTEAFF.

This chain links TRBV7-2 with TRBJ2-7; D possibly corresponds to TRBD2 (6 bases). Germline loops: CDR1 SGHTA, CDR2 FQGNSA. The CDR3 covers 16 residues. Trimming stripped 1 base from V and 3 bases from J, with 16 bases between. The CDR3: CASSLVPGGRHYEQYF. The CDR3 region has the DNA TGTGCCAGCAGCTTAGTTCCCGGGGGTCGACACTACGAGCAGTACTTC.